This entry is about one TCR beta chain. Its antigen is unknown. Sequencing took place on an Illumina HiSeq 2000. The TCR beta cDNA libraries were made using 5'RACE template switching, a step that added both a universal primer site and unique molecular identifiers. Priming for cDNA synthesis came from the TCR beta constant segment, and two successive PCR amplification steps followed. The authors' pipeline ran thus. MIGEC was used to demultiplex reads and group reads by UMI, and MiTCR was used to assemble and quantify clonotypes. To remove erroneous sequences, TCR cDNA sequences were retained only when supported by two or more reads. The tcR package was used for downstream repertoire analysis, with clonotypes matched between fractions based on CDR3 nucleotide sequence plus V segment. VDJmatch was used to annotate antigen specificity against VDJdb, with one amino acid substitution in CDR3 allowed. The reads were reprocessed in TCRdb, with one entry per CDR3 protein sequence and no accompanying DNA. TCRdb, not the authors, supplied the V and J calls. This sample's listing comprises a few hundred thousand distinct CDR3 sequences. The ten largest clones add up to 1.4% to 1.5% of the sample.

This record belongs to a study of T cells expressing NK-cell markers (dated by TCRdb to about 2020). For the study in its entirety: In sorted CD3+CD56+NKG2C+, CD3+CD56+NKG2C- and CD3+CD56-NKG2C+ T-cell subsets from 7 or 8 donors, TCR beta-chain repertoires were profiled. Of the eight sequenced donors, seven were found to be HCMV-seropositive and one was found to be HCMV-seronegative. Randomly selected healthy volunteers, three men and five women, were used as the eight sequenced donors. Illumina HiSeq 2000/2500, MiSeq or NextSeq was used to sequence libraries as 2 x 150 bp reads. The research as a whole found: It remained unclear whether the expanded NKG2C-expressing T cell clones were specific for HCMV antigens. Those dominant clonotypes were again the most abundant among CD3+CD56-NKG2C+ cells in a handful of donors, at roughly 28.3-65%. In six donors, the dominant CD3+CD56+NKG2C+ clonotypes were among the top 10 CD8+ clonotypes and accounted for about 1.0-8% of CD8+ T cells.

HCMV-specific IgG was detected in serum with a commercial ELISA kit to determine HCMV serostatus. Ficoll density gradient centrifugation was used to isolate peripheral blood mononuclear cells from blood. The CDR3, from cysteine to phenylalanine, totals 17 residues. The DNA is not on file. CDR1 and CDR2, looked up from the germline V gene, are SGHTS and YDEGEE. Material: blood T cells: a sorted CD56 or NKG2C T cell subset, CD4+ or CD8+ T cells, or bulk PBMC T cells (not recorded which). This receptor was identified in a woman between 45 and 60 years old in good health. Donor details come from another sample of the same person, matched by shared clones. The sequence is built from TRBV5-8 and TRBJ2-4; TCRdb picks TRBD1, but there is no DNA to check that call. This receptor carries the CDR3 CASSLGRGSISKNIQYF.